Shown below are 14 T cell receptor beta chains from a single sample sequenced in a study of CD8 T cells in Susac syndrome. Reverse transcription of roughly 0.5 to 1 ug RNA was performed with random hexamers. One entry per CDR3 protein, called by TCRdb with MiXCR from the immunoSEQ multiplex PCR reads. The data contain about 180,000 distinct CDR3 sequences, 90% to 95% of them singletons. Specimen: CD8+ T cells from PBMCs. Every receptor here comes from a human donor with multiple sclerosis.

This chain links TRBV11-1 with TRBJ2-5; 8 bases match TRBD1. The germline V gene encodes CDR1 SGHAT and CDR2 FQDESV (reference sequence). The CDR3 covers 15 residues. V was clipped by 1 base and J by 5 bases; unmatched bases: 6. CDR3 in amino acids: CASSLGQGSVETQYF. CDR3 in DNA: TGTGCCAGCAGCTTAGGACAGGGGAGTGTGGAGACCCAGTACTTC.

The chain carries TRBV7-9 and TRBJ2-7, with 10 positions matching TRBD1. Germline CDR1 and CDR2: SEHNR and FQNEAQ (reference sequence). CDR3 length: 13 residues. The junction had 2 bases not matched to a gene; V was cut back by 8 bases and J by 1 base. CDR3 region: CASEGQGSYEQYF. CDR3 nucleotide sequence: TGTGCCAGCGAGGGACAGGGGTCCTACGAGCAGTACTTC.

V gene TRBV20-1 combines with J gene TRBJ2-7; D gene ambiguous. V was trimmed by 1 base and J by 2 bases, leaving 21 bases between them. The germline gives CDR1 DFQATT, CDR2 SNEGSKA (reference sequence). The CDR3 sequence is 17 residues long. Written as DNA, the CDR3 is TGCAGTGCTAGAGGGACCTTTTTACCACGGCAGCCCTACGAGCAGTACTTC. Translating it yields CSARGTFLPRQPYEQYF.

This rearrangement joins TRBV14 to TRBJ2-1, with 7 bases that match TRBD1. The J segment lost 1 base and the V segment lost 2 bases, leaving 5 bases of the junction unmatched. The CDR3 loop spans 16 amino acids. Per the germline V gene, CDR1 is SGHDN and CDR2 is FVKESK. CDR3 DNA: TGTGCCAGCAGCCAATCGCAGGGGGTGTCCTACAATGAGCAGTTCTTC. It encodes CASSQSQGVSYNEQFF.

The CDR3 sequence is CAWTGYNEKLFF. For the CDR3, the DNA is TGTGCCTGGACCGGGTATAATGAAAAACTGTTTTTT. The chain recombines TRBV30 with TRBJ1-4; D gene uncertain. The V and J ends lost 4 bases and 4 bases respectively, with 7 bases between them. The CDR3 totals 12 residues. The germline gives CDR1 GTSNPN, CDR2 SVGIG (reference sequence). Full variable domain (outside the CDR3, taken from reference TRBV30 and TRBJ1-4): SQTIHQWPATLVQPVGSPLSLECTVEGTSNPNLYWYRQAAGRGLQLLFYSVGIGQISSEVPQNLSASRPQDRQFILSSKKLLLSDSGFYLCAWTGYNEKLFFGSGTQLSVL.

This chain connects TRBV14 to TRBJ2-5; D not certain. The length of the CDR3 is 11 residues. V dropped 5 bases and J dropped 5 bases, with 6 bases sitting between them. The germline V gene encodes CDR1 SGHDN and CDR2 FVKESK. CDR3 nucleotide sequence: TGTGCCAGCAGCTCGGTTGAGACCCAGTACTTC. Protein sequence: CASSSVETQYF.

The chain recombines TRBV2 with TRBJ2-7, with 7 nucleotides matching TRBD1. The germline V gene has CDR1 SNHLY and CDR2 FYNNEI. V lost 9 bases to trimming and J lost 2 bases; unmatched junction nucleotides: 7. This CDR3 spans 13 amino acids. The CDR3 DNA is TGTGCCAGTCACGCCGGGACAGCCTACGAGCAGTACTTC. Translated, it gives CASHAGTAYEQYF.

DNA for the CDR3: TGTGCCAGCAGTTTCGATGGCGAGCAGTACTTC. This encodes CASSFDGEQYF. The V gene is TRBV6-1, the J gene TRBJ2-7; no clear D. The CDR3 has 11 residues. V gave up 5 bases and J gave up 6 bases, with 8 bases separating them. CDR1 is MNHNS, CDR2 SASEGT, per germline.

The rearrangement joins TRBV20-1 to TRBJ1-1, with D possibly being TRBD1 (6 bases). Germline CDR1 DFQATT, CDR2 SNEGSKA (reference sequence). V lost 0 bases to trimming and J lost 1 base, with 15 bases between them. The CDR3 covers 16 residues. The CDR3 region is CSARDNRAPQNTEAFF. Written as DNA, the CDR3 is TGCAGTGCTAGAGACAACAGGGCGCCCCAGAACACTGAAGCTTTCTTT.

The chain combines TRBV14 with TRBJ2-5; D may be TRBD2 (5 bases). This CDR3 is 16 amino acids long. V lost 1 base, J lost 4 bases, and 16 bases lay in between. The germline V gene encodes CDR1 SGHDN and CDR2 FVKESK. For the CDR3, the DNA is TGTGCCAGCAGCCAAGGACTATTATGGGTTGGAGAGACCCAGTACTTC. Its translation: CASSQGLLWVGETQYF.

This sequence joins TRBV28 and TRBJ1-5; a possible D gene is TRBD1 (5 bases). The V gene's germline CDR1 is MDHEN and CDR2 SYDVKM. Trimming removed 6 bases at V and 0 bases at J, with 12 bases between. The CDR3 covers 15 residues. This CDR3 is CASSSGAYSNQPQHF. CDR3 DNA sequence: TGTGCCAGCAGCTCCGGGGCCTATAGCAATCAGCCCCAGCATTTT.

As DNA, the CDR3 is TGCAGCGTTGGCCCCTTGGACAGGGGTGGCTACACCTTC. This encodes CSVGPLDRGGYTF. V usage is TRBV29-1 and J usage is TRBJ1-2; the match to TRBD1 covers 9 bases. The germline V gene has CDR1 SQVTM and CDR2 ANQGSEA. The V gene end was trimmed by 4 bases and the J gene end by 7 bases; junction bases not matched to a gene: 7. This CDR3 contains 13 residues.

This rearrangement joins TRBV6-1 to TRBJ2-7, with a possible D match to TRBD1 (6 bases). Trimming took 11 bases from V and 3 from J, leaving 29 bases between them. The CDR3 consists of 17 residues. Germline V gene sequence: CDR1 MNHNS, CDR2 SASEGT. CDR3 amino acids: CASSPILGARGRYEQYF. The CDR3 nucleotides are TGTGCCTCCTCCCCGATTCTGGGGGCGCGCGGTCGCTACGAGCAGTACTTC.

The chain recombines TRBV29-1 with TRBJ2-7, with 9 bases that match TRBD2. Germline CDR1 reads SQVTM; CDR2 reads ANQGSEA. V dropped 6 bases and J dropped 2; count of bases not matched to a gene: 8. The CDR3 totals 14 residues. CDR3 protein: CSVHLSGGTYEQYF. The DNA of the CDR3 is TGCAGCGTCCATCTTAGCGGGGGTACCTACGAGCAGTACTTC.